Below are 30 T cell receptor beta chains sequenced from a single sample in a study of OX40 agonist ivuxolimab in advanced cancers. The table came from immunoSEQ multiplex PCR; TCRdb's copy has only in-frame clones and leaves some out. The sample carries over 50,000 clones, around 89% recorded once. The specimen comprised CD4+ or CD8+ T cells sorted from blood, sampled in a trial of the OX40 agonist ivuxolimab. Receptors originate from an adult with an advanced solid tumor such as melanoma, head and neck, liver or kidney cancer.

The chain carries TRBV5-6 and TRBJ2-1, with D tentatively TRBD2 (5 bases). The CDR3 has 14 residues. Germline V gene sequence: CDR1 SGHDT, CDR2 YYEEEE. The V and J ends lost 1 base and 8 bases respectively, with 13 bases between them. In DNA form, the CDR3 reads TGTGCCAGCAGCTTGCGGGAACGTGTCCATGAGCAGTTCTTC. Translation gives CASSLRERVHEQFF.

This chain connects TRBV4-3 to TRBJ2-1; 9 bases map to TRBD2. V shed 0 bases and J 3 bases; nucleotides not matched to a gene: 3. Per germline, CDR1 LGHNA and CDR2 YSLEER. The CDR3 length is 16 residues. The CDR3 loop reads CASSQESSGIYNEQFF. In DNA form, the CDR3 reads TGCGCCAGCAGCCAAGAATCTAGCGGGATCTACAATGAGCAGTTCTTC.

The CDR3 sequence is CAISDARDRVHEQYF. CDR3 DNA sequence: TGTGCCATCAGTGACGCCCGGGACAGGGTACACGAGCAGTACTTC. The gene calls are TRBV10-3 and TRBJ2-7; TRBD1 agrees at 9 bases. The germline CDR1 and CDR2 sequences are ENHRY and SYGVKD. V trimming: 3 bases; J trimming: 5 bases; junction bases outside the gene matches: 8. CDR3 length: 15 residues.

The chain combines TRBV27 with TRBJ1-1, with D possibly TRBD1 on 5 matching bases. V lost 6 bases to trimming and J lost 7 bases, with 18 bases between them. The CDR3 is made up of 14 amino acids. Germline lookup yields CDR1 MNHEY and CDR2 SMNVEV (reference sequence). CDR3 sequence reads: CASRSASPGVEAFF. As DNA, the CDR3 is TGTGCCAGCAGATCGGCCTCCCCGGGGGTTGAAGCTTTCTTT.

The J gene is TRBJ2-7, the V gene TRBV7-9, with D tentatively TRBD2 (6 bases). Germline lookup yields CDR1 SEHNR and CDR2 FQNEAQ (reference sequence). The CDR3 loop spans 14 amino acids. Trimming took off 3 bases at V and 5 bases at J, with 14 bases between the two ends. Written as DNA, the CDR3 is TGTGCCAGCAGCTTGGGACTTGCTCCCGACGAGCAGTACTTC. The encoded protein is CASSLGLAPDEQYF.

The chain recombines TRBV4-1 with TRBJ2-7; tentatively, D is TRBD2 (6 bases). Germline V gene data show CDR1 as MGHRA and CDR2 as YSYEKL. V lost 1 base, J lost 3 bases, and 22 bases lay in between. The length of the CDR3 is 18 residues. CDR3 nucleotide sequence: TGCGCCAGCAGCCAAGTCGGGGGTGTCGGGAGTGGGCGCTACGAGCAGTACTTC. Encoded protein: CASSQVGGVGSGRYEQYF.

The chain links TRBV28 to TRBJ1-2; 10 nucleotides match TRBD1. The germline V gene has CDR1 MDHEN and CDR2 SYDVKM. After removal of 6 bases from V and 8 bases from J, the junction contained 9 bases not matched to a gene. CDR3 length: 14 amino acids. CDR3 DNA: TGTGCCAGCAGCGGGGACAGGGGATGGGACGGCTACACCTTC. The encoded protein is CASSGDRGWDGYTF.

This clone showed up just once. The rearrangement links TRBV7-2 to TRBJ2-7, with D hard to call. Germline CDR1 is SGHTA and CDR2 is FQGNSA. This CDR3 is built from 13 residues. Deletions cut 0 bases from V and 3 bases from J, with 6 bases between. In DNA form, the CDR3 reads TGTGCCAGCAGCTTAGCCACAGACTACGAGCAGTACTTC. As protein: CASSLATDYEQYF.

The V call is TRBV27, the J call TRBJ2-2, with no clear D. Per germline, CDR1 MNHEY and CDR2 SMNVEV (reference sequence). The CDR3 spans 14 residues. With 2 bases removed from V and 1 base from J, the gap between germline ends came to 5 bases. The CDR3 nucleotides are TGTGCCAGCAGTTTAGGGGTGAACACCGGGGAGCTGTTTTTT. Translating gives CASSLGVNTGELFF.

The chain combines TRBV19 with TRBJ1-5, with no clear D. CDR3 length: 14 residues. Per the germline V gene, CDR1 is LNHDA and CDR2 is SQIVND (reference sequence). Trimming stripped 4 bases from V and 0 bases from J, with 7 bases between. The CDR3 DNA reads as TGTGCCAGTAGTAGAGAAGATAGCAATCAGCCCCAGCATTTT. Protein: CASSREDSNQPQHF.

This clone was found a few times. The chain couples TRBV9 to TRBJ2-2, with TRBD1 identical over 8 bases. CDR3 length: 15 amino acids. Per the germline V gene, CDR1 is SGDLS and CDR2 is YYNGEE. J gave up 6 bases and V 0 bases, and 4 bases lay outside the gene matches. The DNA of the CDR3 is TGTGCCAGCAGCGTAGTGGACAGGGCTCCCGGGGAGCTGTTTTTT. Translating it yields CASSVVDRAPGELFF.

This chain joins TRBV28 and TRBJ2-7, with D possibly being TRBD1 (5 bases). Per germline, CDR1 MDHEN and CDR2 SYDVKM. The V and J ends lost 6 bases and 0 bases respectively, with 12 bases between them. There are 14 residues in the CDR3. The CDR3 protein is CASRWGPSSYEQYF. CDR3 DNA sequence: TGTGCCAGCAGGTGGGGCCCTAGCTCCTACGAGCAGTACTTC.

For this clone: This sample also contains other DNA sequences that code for the same CDR3. The chain has TRBV27 and TRBJ2-7; possibly TRBD1 for D (6 bases). V lost 3 bases and J 4 bases, leaving 10 bases between the germline ends. Looked up from germline, CDR1 is MNHEY and CDR2 is SMNVEV (reference sequence). This CDR3 contains 13 residues. The CDR3 coding sequence is TGTGCCAGCAGTTTTGGGCAGGGGTACGAGCAGTACTTC. Its translation is CASSFGQGYEQYF.

This rearrangement joins TRBV19 to TRBJ1-5; tentative D call: TRBD1 (5 bases). The length of the CDR3 is 14 residues. The V end was cut by 7 bases, the J end by 3 bases, with 13 bases between. Germline CDR1 is LNHDA and CDR2 is SQIVND (reference sequence). CDR3 nucleotides: TGTGCCAGTAACTATGACAGTAACAATCAGCCCCAGCATTTT. It is translated as CASNYDSNNQPQHF.

This chain links TRBV15 with TRBJ2-1, with D perhaps matching TRBD1 or TRBD2 (5 bases each). Germline V gene sequence: CDR1 LNHNV, CDR2 YYDKDF (reference sequence). The CDR3 extends over 15 amino acids. V was shortened by 2 bases and J by 2 bases, with 10 bases between the two germline ends. The CDR3 DNA reads TGTGCCACCAGCAGAACCGGGACGGCCTACAATGAGCAGTTCTTC. This translates into CATSRTGTAYNEQFF.

This chain links TRBV4-3 with TRBJ2-6; D unresolved. The length of the CDR3 is 15 residues. Per germline, CDR1 LGHNA and CDR2 YSLEER. Trimming cost V 0 bases and J 3 bases, with 6 bases left between them. Here the CDR3 DNA reads TGCGCCAGCAGCCAAGATAGAGTTGGGGCCAACGTCCTGACTTTC. Encoded protein: CASSQDRVGANVLTF.

The gene calls are TRBV2 and TRBJ2-1; 10 positions agree with TRBD2. This CDR3 is 16 amino acids long. V was pared by 8 bases and J by 7 bases, with 14 bases of the junction left unmatched. CDR1 is SNHLY and CDR2 is FYNNEI in the germline V gene. CDR3 sequence: CASETLLGLAMNEQFF. In DNA form, the CDR3 reads TGTGCCAGCGAAACTCTCCTGGGACTAGCGATGAATGAGCAGTTCTTC.

The genes are TRBV27 and TRBJ1-6, with D hard to call. The V gene's germline CDR1 is MNHEY and CDR2 SMNVEV (reference sequence). V dropped 3 bases and J dropped 7 bases, with 4 bases sitting between them. The CDR3 spans 12 residues. Here the CDR3 reads CASSFRNSPLHF. The CDR3 bases are TGTGCCAGCAGTTTCCGCAATTCACCCCTCCACTTT.

The gene calls are TRBV10-2 and TRBJ1-1, with D perhaps matching TRBD1 (6 bases). CDR3 length: 12 residues. Between the trimmed V and J ends, which lost 10 bases and 2 bases, there was a span of 11 bases. The germline V gene encodes CDR1 WSHSY and CDR2 SAAADI. The CDR3 coding sequence is TGCGCCACGTACGGGGGCAACACTGAAGCTTTCTTT. Translated: CATYGGNTEAFF.

This chain links TRBV6-1 with TRBJ2-1, with 10 bases that match TRBD2. The junction had 7 bases not matched to a gene; V was cut back by 4 bases and J by 1 base. Germline loops: CDR1 MNHNS, CDR2 SASEGT. The CDR3 totals 17 residues. CDR3 bases: TGTGCCAGCAGTGGCCCGACTAGCGGGCGGTCCTACAATGAGCAGTTCTTC. This encodes CASSGPTSGRSYNEQFF.

The chain links TRBV7-2 to TRBJ2-3, with D perhaps TRBD1 or TRBD2 (5 bases each). Per the germline V gene, CDR1 is SGHTA and CDR2 is FQGNSA. Trimming left V 5 bases short and J 8 bases short, with 11 bases between. The CDR3 contains 12 residues. Here the CDR3 reads CASSPTRGTQYF. The CDR3 region has the DNA TGTGCCAGCAGCCCGACGAGGGGTACGCAGTATTTT. Using reference TRBV7-2 and TRBJ2-3 for the parts outside the CDR3, the full variable domain is GAGVSQSPSNKVTEKGKDVELRCDPISGHTALYWYRQSLGQGLEFLIYFQGNSAPDKSGLPSDRFSAERTGGSVSTLTIQRTQQEDSAVYLCASSPTRGTQYFGPGTRLTVL.

The CDR3 DNA follows: TGCAGCCACAGGGGAAACACTGAAGCTTTCTTT. Residues: CSHRGNTEAFF. The genes are TRBV20-1 and TRBJ1-1; the match to TRBD1 covers 7 bases. CDR1 is DFQATT, CDR2 SNEGSKA, per germline (reference sequence). CDR3 length: 11 residues.

V and J are TRBV9 and TRBJ2-6; tentative D call: TRBD2 (7 bases). CDR3 size: 18 residues. Germline CDR1 reads SGDLS; CDR2 reads YYNGEE. The ends were cut back, 0 bases at V and 2 bases at J, with 15 bases in the middle. The CDR3 loop reads CASSVVVGGAAGANVLTF. CDR3 coding DNA: TGTGCCAGCAGCGTAGTGGTAGGGGGGGCTGCTGGGGCCAACGTCCTGACTTTC. The entire variable domain, with the rest obtained from reference TRBV9 and TRBJ2-6, is as follows: DSGVTQTPKHLITATGQRVTLRCSPRSGDLSVYWYQQSLDQGLQFLIQYYNGEERAKGNILERFSAQQFPDLHSELNLSSLELGDSALYFCASSVVVGGAAGANVLTFGAGSRLTVL.

This clone was seen once. The chain uses TRBV5-1 and TRBJ1-1; D is unresolved. Germline lookup yields CDR1 SGHRS and CDR2 YFSETQ. The CDR3 spans 14 residues. V lost 1 base and J lost 1, with 8 bases in between. The CDR3 sequence: CASSLLGGNTEAFF. The CDR3 nucleotides are TGCGCCAGCAGCTTGCTGGGCGGGAACACTGAAGCTTTCTTT.

The chain joins TRBV4-2 to TRBJ1-2, with 9 bases lining up with TRBD1. Losses at the gene ends were 4 bases for V and 6 bases for J; bases not matched to a gene: 6. The length of the CDR3 is 14 residues. Germline V lookup: CDR1 LGHNA, CDR2 YNFKEQ. The CDR3 DNA sequence: TGTGCCAGCAGCCTTGGGACAGGGTGGAATGGCTACACCTTC. It yields the protein CASSLGTGWNGYTF.

The CDR3 bases are TGTGCCAGCAGCGCAACGAACACCGGGGAGCTGTTTTTT. Translation gives CASSATNTGELFF. The chain joins TRBV9 to TRBJ2-2, with D hard to call. The CDR3 sequence is 13 residues long. The germline gives CDR1 SGDLS, CDR2 YYNGEE. V lost 3 bases and J lost 0, with 3 bases in between.

The table lists this clone with a count of one. CDR3 in amino acids: CASSLASSSGNTIYF. The CDR3 DNA follows: TGCGCCAGCAGCTTGGCGTCTAGCTCTGGAAACACCATATATTTT. The rearrangement joins TRBV5-1 to TRBJ1-3; D gene unclear. Per the germline V gene, CDR1 is SGHRS and CDR2 is YFSETQ. This CDR3 comprises 15 residues. Trimming stripped 0 bases from V and 0 bases from J, with 7 bases between.

V and J are TRBV19 and TRBJ1-5, with 9 bases that match TRBD1. J was trimmed by 3 bases and V by 6 bases; bases with no gene match: 6. CDR1 is LNHDA, CDR2 SQIVND, per germline (reference sequence). This CDR3 has 15 residues. The CDR3 nucleotides read TGTGCCAGTAGCGAACAGGGGGCGCCCAATCAGCCCCAGCATTTT. The encoded protein is CASSEQGAPNQPQHF.

J is TRBJ2-3 and V is TRBV27, with TRBD2 matching over 13 bases. V was pared by 3 bases and J by 2 bases, with 5 bases of the junction left unmatched. CDR3 length: 17 amino acids. From germline, CDR1 is MNHEY and CDR2 SMNVEV (reference sequence). The CDR3 region has the DNA TGTGCCAGCAGTTTGCACGGACTAGCGGGAGACACAGATACGCAGTATTTT. This encodes CASSLHGLAGDTDTQYF.

The chain links TRBV28 to TRBJ2-5; weak D call: TRBD1 (5 bases). V was cut by 3 bases and J by 6 bases, with 5 bases left in between. Per the germline V gene, CDR1 is MDHEN and CDR2 is SYDVKM. This CDR3 is 11 amino acids long. DNA of the CDR3: TGTGCCAGCAGTTTGGGGCAGACCCAGTACTTC. Its protein product is CASSLGQTQYF.